These 24 T cell receptor beta chains came from one sample sequenced in a study of CD8 T cells in Susac syndrome. Reverse transcription used about 0.45 to 1 ug RNA and random hexamers. TCRdb itself ran the immunoSEQ multiplex PCR reads through MiXCR, one entry per CDR3 protein. The sample lists about 70,000 distinct CDR3 sequences, approximately 95% occurring once. Material for sequencing was CD8+ T cells from PBMCs. The source is a human donor in good health.

The chain recombines TRBV4-1 with TRBJ1-4; D is undetermined. Germline assignment: CDR1 MGHRA and CDR2 YSYEKL. The CDR3 runs to 13 residues. The V and J ends lost 4 bases and 8 bases respectively, with 11 bases between them. Written as DNA, the CDR3 is TGCGCCAGCAGCCTGACGGGTTGGGAAAAACTGTTTTTT. It encodes CASSLTGWEKLFF.

The rearrangement uses TRBV7-3 and TRBJ2-1; D assignment may be TRBD1 or TRBD2 (6 bases each). V was pared by 4 bases and J by 8 bases, with 18 bases between. This CDR3 spans 15 amino acids. Germline V gene data show CDR1 as SGHTA and CDR2 as FQGTGA. CDR3 sequence (DNA): TGTGCCAGCAGCTGGGGGTCGGGGGCGAGGTATGAGCAGTTCTTC. It translates to CASSWGSGARYEQFF.

The V and J genes are TRBV5-6 and TRBJ2-1; TRBD1 matches at 7 bases. Germline V gives CDR1 SGHDT, CDR2 YYEEEE. The CDR3 runs 15 residues. Unmatched junction bases numbered 3, after V lost 3 bases and J lost 0 bases. The CDR3 loop reads CASSSDRSSYNEQFF. CDR3 coding DNA: TGTGCCAGCAGCTCGGACAGGAGCTCCTACAATGAGCAGTTCTTC.

The J gene is TRBJ2-3, the V gene TRBV30; D possibly matches TRBD1 or TRBD2 (5 bases each). The CDR3 runs to 16 residues. Germline V gives CDR1 GTSNPN, CDR2 SVGIG (reference sequence). The V and J ends lost 1 base and 0 bases respectively, with 14 bases between them. The CDR3 region has the DNA TGTGCCTGGAGTGGAGGGGCCTCTCCTAGCACAGATACGCAGTATTTT. Residues: CAWSGGASPSTDTQYF. Filled out from reference TRBV30 and TRBJ2-3, the complete variable domain reads SQTIHQWPATLVQPVGSPLSLECTVEGTSNPNLYWYRQAAGRGLQLLFYSVGIGQISSEVPQNLSASRPQDRQFILSSKKLLLSDSGFYLCAWSGGASPSTDTQYFGPGTRLTVL.

The rearrangement links TRBV27 to TRBJ1-5; D ambiguous. Germline V lookup: CDR1 MNHEY, CDR2 SMNVEV (reference sequence). The CDR3 extends over 14 amino acids. Trimming shortened V by 4 bases and J by 3 bases, and 10 bases separated the two germline ends. The DNA of the CDR3 is TGTGCCAGCAGTTCGGGTGTTATCAATCAGCCCCAGCATTTT. This encodes CASSSGVINQPQHF.

The rearrangement links TRBV28 to TRBJ2-5; no firm D call. Germline values: CDR1 MDHEN, CDR2 SYDVKM. V lost 4 bases and J 1 base, leaving 16 bases between the germline ends. CDR3 length: 16 amino acids. The CDR3 reads CASSYQDRTVQETQYF. CDR3 bases: TGTGCCAGCAGTTACCAAGACCGGACGGTCCAAGAGACCCAGTACTTC.

J is TRBJ1-2 and V is TRBV15, with TRBD1 identical over 9 bases. Unmatched junction bases numbered 8, after V lost 5 bases and J lost 4 bases. Germline CDR1 reads LNHNV; CDR2 reads YYDKDF (reference sequence). There are 15 residues in the CDR3. CDR3 in DNA: TGTGCCACCAGCGCCCCGGGACAGGGATTCTATGGCTACACCTTC. Translation: CATSAPGQGFYGYTF.

V gene TRBV28 combines with J gene TRBJ1-5, with 7 bases matching TRBD1. The CDR3 has 17 residues. With 6 bases clipped from V and 0 bases from J, the junction kept 11 bases outside the gene matches. The germline V gene encodes CDR1 MDHEN and CDR2 SYDVKM. CDR3 coding DNA: TGTGCCAGCAGGTTCGCGACAGGGTCCTATAGCAATCAGCCCCAGCATTTT. The encoded protein is CASRFATGSYSNQPQHF.

The chain couples TRBV9 to TRBJ1-6, with 7 nucleotides matching TRBD1. Germline V gene lookup returns CDR1 SGDLS and CDR2 YYNGEE. This CDR3 is built from 14 residues. V shed 2 bases and J 7 bases; nucleotides not matched to a gene: 3. In nucleotides, the CDR3 is TGTGCCAGCAGCGTGGAGACAGGGAATTCACCCCTCCACTTT. This sequence encodes CASSVETGNSPLHF.

The J gene is TRBJ2-7, the V gene TRBV5-6; D is uncertain. Germline V gene sequence: CDR1 SGHDT, CDR2 YYEEEE. V was cut by 5 bases and J by 6 bases, with 12 bases left in between. The CDR3 runs to 12 residues. CDR3: CASSFRAVEQYF. CDR3 in DNA: TGTGCCAGCAGTTTCCGGGCAGTCGAGCAGTACTTC.

The sample holds one count of this clonotype. The chain uses TRBV5-1 and TRBJ2-7, with unresolved D. CDR1 and CDR2 from the germline V gene are SGHRS and YFSETQ. The CDR3 has 13 residues. Trimming left V 5 bases short and J 0 bases short, with 9 bases between. The DNA of the CDR3 is TGCGCCAGCAGATCTACTAACTCCTACGAGCAGTACTTC. Its protein product is CASRSTNSYEQYF.

This CDR3 reads CASSFGQALGYTF. CDR3 bases: TGTGCCAGCAGTTTCGGACAGGCTCTTGGCTACACCTTC. The genes are TRBV28 and TRBJ1-2; 7 nucleotides agree with TRBD1. Unmatched junction bases numbered 5, after V lost 3 bases and J lost 7 bases. Per germline, CDR1 MDHEN and CDR2 SYDVKM. The CDR3 is 13 amino acids.

The rearrangement uses TRBV5-1 and TRBJ2-2; 7 bases align to TRBD1. The germline V gene encodes CDR1 SGHRS and CDR2 YFSETQ. Trimming cost V 5 bases and J 7 bases; bases outside gene matches: 2. The CDR3 length is 12 residues. The CDR3 loop is CASRGGVGELFF. The CDR3 DNA sequence: TGCGCCAGCAGAGGGGGCGTCGGGGAGCTGTTTTTT.

The gene calls are TRBV6-2 or TRBV6-3 and TRBJ2-1; no reliable D call. V was trimmed by 5 bases and J by 4 bases, leaving 12 bases between them. Per germline, CDR1 MNHEY and CDR2 SVGEGT. CDR3 length: 14 amino acids. The CDR3 loop is CASSPTTRYNEQFF. As DNA, the CDR3 is TGTGCCAGCAGTCCCACGACCAGATACAATGAGCAGTTCTTC.

The chain couples TRBV7-3 to TRBJ2-3; a weak D match, TRBD2 (5 bases). The germline CDR1 and CDR2 sequences are SGHTA and FQGTGA. Trimming cost V 5 bases and J 6 bases, with 12 bases left between them. The CDR3 has 13 residues. The CDR3 DNA reads as TGTGCCAGCAGCCCAATAAAGCGGGATACGCAGTATTTT. Translation gives CASSPIKRDTQYF.

This chain connects TRBV7-8 to TRBJ2-3; 8 nucleotides line up with TRBD1. Trimming took 6 bases from V and 0 from J; bases not matched to a gene: 11. Germline CDR1 reads SGHVS; CDR2 reads FQNEAQ. The CDR3 has 17 residues. CDR3 amino acids: CASRRDRGVTSTDTQYF. The CDR3 DNA follows: TGTGCCAGCAGACGTGACAGGGGCGTCACTAGCACAGATACGCAGTATTTT.

J is TRBJ1-1 and V is TRBV20-1; D unresolved. Germline-derived CDR1 and CDR2 are DFQATT and SNEGSKA (reference sequence). The ends were cut back, 3 bases at V and 11 bases at J, with 13 bases in the middle. This CDR3 contains 11 residues. CDR3 in amino acids: CSARRIEVAFF. In nucleotides, the CDR3 is TGCAGTGCTAGGAGGATTGAGGTCGCTTTCTTT.

The chain uses TRBV5-1 and TRBJ2-7; possible D gene TRBD1, 6 bases. CDR3 length: 16 amino acids. The germline V gene has CDR1 SGHRS and CDR2 YFSETQ. V was pared by 0 bases and J by 0 bases, with 13 bases between. In DNA form, the CDR3 reads TGCGCCAGCAGCTTGGGAGCGGACAGTAGCTCCTACGAGCAGTACTTC. Its protein product is CASSLGADSSSYEQYF. The variable domain in full, with the rest retrieved from reference TRBV5-1 and TRBJ2-7, is KAGVTQTPRYLIKTRGQQVTLSCSPISGHRSVSWYQQTPGQGLQFLFEYFSETQRNKGNFPGRFSGRQFSNSRSEMNVSTLELGDSALYLCASSLGADSSSYEQYFGPGTRLTVT.

V and J are TRBV2 and TRBJ2-7; perhaps TRBD1 as D (6 bases). Germline-derived CDR1 and CDR2 are SNHLY and FYNNEI. There are 13 residues in the CDR3. V lost 6 bases and J 2 bases, leaving 11 bases between the germline ends. The DNA for the CDR3 is TGTGCCAGCAGATACAGGGTTACCTACGAGCAGTACTTC. Amino acids: CASRYRVTYEQYF.

The J gene is TRBJ1-5, the V gene TRBV3-1; maybe TRBD1 (5 bases). Trimming took 0 bases from V and 5 from J, leaving 8 bases between them. The CDR3 loop spans 14 amino acids. Germline V gives CDR1 LGHDT, CDR2 YNNKEL (reference sequence). CDR3 coding DNA: TGTGCCAGCAGCCAAGAGGGGGACTATCAGCCCCAGCATTTT. This sequence encodes CASSQEGDYQPQHF.

This chain joins TRBV13 and TRBJ1-1, with 7 bases matching TRBD1. CDR3 size: 15 residues. Germline values: CDR1 PRHDT, CDR2 FYEKMQ (reference sequence). V shed 4 bases, J shed 0 bases, and the junction held 5 bases outside the gene matches. The CDR3: CASSSRQGMNTEAFF. CDR3 bases: TGTGCCAGCAGCTCTCGACAGGGAATGAACACTGAAGCTTTCTTT.

V usage is TRBV18 and J usage is TRBJ1-1; D is unclear. The germline CDR1 and CDR2 sequences are KGHSH and LQKENI. CDR3 size: 14 residues. The V end lost 2 bases, the J end lost 6 bases, and 13 bases lay between the germline ends. The CDR3 nucleotides are TGTGCCAGCTCACCAGGTGGAGGGCTGGCTGAAGCTTTCTTT. This translates into CASSPGGGLAEAFF.

The chain is built from TRBV7-9 and TRBJ1-1; D unresolved. This CDR3 is built from 12 residues. Germline V gene data show CDR1 as SEHNR and CDR2 as FQNEAQ (reference sequence). Trimming took 3 bases from V and 6 from J, leaving 8 bases between them. The CDR3 here is CASSFVGPEAFF. The CDR3 bases are TGTGCCAGCAGCTTTGTAGGGCCTGAAGCTTTCTTT.

The chain employs TRBV29-1 and TRBJ2-7, with 7 positions matching TRBD1. With V trimmed by 3 bases and J by 1 base, 0 bases remained unmatched. CDR3 length equals 12 residues. Looked up from germline, CDR1 is SQVTM and CDR2 is ANQGSEA. Here the CDR3 reads CSVEDRSYEQYF. For the CDR3, the DNA is TGCAGCGTTGAGGACAGGTCCTACGAGCAGTACTTC.